This TCR beta chain emerged from a study of blood T cell repertoires in COVID-19. Study-level information: The United States, Italy and Spain supplied acute and convalescent COVID-19 samples. PBMCs, B-cell-depleted T cells, or T cells provided the cDNA or gDNA that made up the material.

Authors' analysis steps: Reference gene primer amplification gave nucleated cell count estimates. Assay used: immunoSEQ multiplex PCR; TCRdb lists only in-frame clones, some missing. D and trimming were read from the DNA, whereas the V and J calls and clone size are those reported in that table. The sample contains about 38,000 clones, approximately 88% of which appear only once. V lost 3 bases and J 1 base, leaving 7 bases between the germline ends. The CDR3 extends over 13 amino acids. The germline V gene has CDR1 SGHDT and CDR2 YYEEEE. This chain uses TRBV5-6 with TRBJ1-1, with TRBD1 as a possible D gene (6 bases). The source is a human donor in a cohort sampled during active COVID-19. The sequenced sample was peripheral blood. The CDR3 sequence: CASSWTANTEAFF. For the CDR3, the DNA is TGTGCCAGCAGCTGGACAGCGAACACTGAAGCTTTCTTT.